The 19 T cell receptor beta chains reported below all come from one sample, sequenced in a study of shared clonotypes between healthy human individuals. TCRdb's table, derived via immunoSEQ multiplex PCR, lists solely in-frame clones and lacks some. Of approximately 740,000 clones listed, approximately 74% are singletons. The specimen sequenced was memory CD4+ T cells sorted from blood. Subset denoted: CD45RA-negative fraction. Receptor source: a woman in her twenties or thirties in good health.

The table lists this clone with a few counts. This sequence joins TRBV9 and TRBJ2-1; 16 nucleotides match TRBD2. V lost 3 bases to trimming and J lost 5 bases; unmatched junction nucleotides: 2. Per germline, CDR1 SGDLS and CDR2 YYNGEE. This CDR3 spans 16 amino acids. CDR3 DNA sequence: TGTGCCAGCAGCGCGGGACTAGCGGGAGGGAACAATGAGCAGTTCTTC. Translated: CASSAGLAGGNNEQFF.

The CDR3 DNA reads TGCGCCAGCAGCTTGGTCCGGGGGGAGTATATAGATACGCAGTATTTT. Translation gives CASSLVRGEYIDTQYF. The V call is TRBV5-1, the J call TRBJ2-3, with 7 bases matching TRBD2. This CDR3 spans 16 amino acids. V lost 0 bases and J lost 5; bases outside the gene matches: 9. Germline V lookup: CDR1 SGHRS, CDR2 YFSETQ. The complete variable domain, with remaining parts taken from reference TRBV5-1 and TRBJ2-3, reads KAGVTQTPRYLIKTRGQQVTLSCSPISGHRSVSWYQQTPGQGLQFLFEYFSETQRNKGNFPGRFSGRQFSNSRSEMNVSTLELGDSALYLCASSLVRGEYIDTQYFGPGTRLTVL.

The rearrangement joins TRBV28 to TRBJ1-5; perhaps TRBD1 as D (5 bases). Trimming removed 1 base at V and 6 bases at J, with 19 bases between. This CDR3 contains 17 residues. Germline lookup yields CDR1 MDHEN and CDR2 SYDVKM. CDR3 sequence: CASSLFFQGPRSQPQHF. The CDR3 DNA is TGTGCCAGCAGTTTATTTTTTCAGGGACCAAGATCTCAGCCCCAGCATTTT.

V is TRBV13 and J is TRBJ2-6, with 10 bases that match TRBD2. Germline assignment: CDR1 PRHDT and CDR2 FYEKMQ (reference sequence). CDR3 length: 19 amino acids. The J segment lost 3 bases and the V segment lost 5 bases, leaving 13 bases of the junction unmatched. The CDR3 loop reads CASSVATLAGQFGANVLTF. The DNA of the CDR3 is TGTGCCAGCAGCGTGGCAACACTAGCGGGACAGTTTGGGGCCAACGTCCTGACTTTC.

The chain links TRBV10-2 to TRBJ2-3, with D perhaps matching TRBD2 (5 bases). This CDR3 contains 13 residues. Trimming shortened V by 2 bases and J by 7 bases, and 10 bases separated the two germline ends. Germline-derived CDR1 and CDR2 are WSHSY and SAAADI. DNA of the CDR3: TGCGCCAGCAGTGAGGGACGGGGAAATACGCAGTATTTT. Protein product: CASSEGRGNTQYF.

This chain joins TRBV7-2 and TRBJ1-2; tentatively, D is TRBD1 (5 bases). The CDR3 totals 12 residues. V gave up 0 bases and J gave up 8 bases, with 7 bases separating them. Germline CDR1 SGHTA, CDR2 FQGNSA. The CDR3 sequence: CASSLAGTGYTF. The CDR3 DNA reads as TGTGCCAGCAGCTTAGCGGGGACCGGCTACACCTTC.

The chain uses TRBV28 and TRBJ2-3; weak D call: TRBD2 (5 bases). The CDR3 spans 13 residues. V lost 2 bases and J 7 bases, leaving 10 bases between the germline ends. Germline lookup yields CDR1 MDHEN and CDR2 SYDVKM. CDR3 DNA: TGTGCCAGCAGTTTACTCTCGGGATATACGCAGTATTTT. Protein sequence: CASSLLSGYTQYF.

This chain joins TRBV5-1 and TRBJ2-2; 13 bases agree with TRBD2. The CDR3 is 17 amino acids. With 4 bases clipped from V and 5 bases from J, the junction kept 8 bases outside the gene matches. In germline, CDR1 is SGHRS, CDR2 YFSETQ. The CDR3 sequence is CASSPTSGRAGTGELFF. The DNA of the CDR3 is TGCGCCAGCAGCCCAACTAGCGGGAGGGCGGGAACCGGGGAGCTGTTTTTT.

The chain joins TRBV27 to TRBJ1-2; a weak D match, TRBD1 (6 bases). The CDR3 spans 16 residues. The V end lost 5 bases, the J end lost 7 bases, and 23 bases lay between the germline ends. CDR1 is MNHEY and CDR2 is SMNVEV in the germline V gene (reference sequence). The DNA for the CDR3 is TGTGCCAGCAGTCCCCGTTGGGGGGGCGTTGGTCTTGGCTACACCTTC. Translation gives CASSPRWGGVGLGYTF.

This clone was observed a few times. The J gene is TRBJ1-2, the V gene TRBV28, with a weak D call TRBD1 (6 bases). The length of the CDR3 is 14 residues. Germline V gene data show CDR1 as MDHEN and CDR2 as SYDVKM. The ends were cut back, 7 bases at V and 6 bases at J, with 18 bases in the middle. The chain's CDR3 is CASKLTGYENGYTF. CDR3 DNA: TGTGCCAGCAAACTCACAGGGTATGAGAATGGCTACACCTTC.

As DNA, the CDR3 is TGTGCCTGGAGCGAATGGGCGGGAGGGCTAGGCACCGGGGAGCTGTTTTTT. As protein: CAWSEWAGGLGTGELFF. The chain has TRBV30 and TRBJ2-2, with 9 bases that match TRBD2. The CDR3 has 17 residues. V trimming: 3 bases; J trimming: 4 bases; junction bases outside the gene matches: 12. Germline CDR1 and CDR2: GTSNPN and SVGIG (reference sequence). The full variable domain, with the rest looked up from reference TRBV30 and TRBJ2-2, is SQTIHQWPATLVQPVGSPLSLECTVEGTSNPNLYWYRQAAGRGLQLLFYSVGIGQISSEVPQNLSASRPQDRQFILSSKKLLLSDSGFYLCAWSEWAGGLGTGELFFGEGSRLTVL.

This clone has just one count. This chain links TRBV5-1 with TRBJ2-5; D is possibly TRBD1 (6 bases). Trimming shortened V by 5 bases and J by 5 bases, and 13 bases separated the two germline ends. CDR1 is SGHRS and CDR2 is YFSETQ in the germline V gene. The CDR3 totals 13 residues. CDR3: CASRGHMGETQYF. CDR3 DNA: TGCGCCAGCAGGGGACACATGGGGGAGACCCAGTACTTC.

The CDR3 is CSAGRKETQYF. DNA for the CDR3: TGCAGTGCGGGACGCAAAGAGACCCAGTACTTC. The chain couples TRBV20-1 to TRBJ2-5, with D perhaps assigned TRBD1 or TRBD2 (5 bases each). The CDR3 loop spans 11 amino acids. V gave up 6 bases and J gave up 3 bases, with 8 bases separating them. Germline values: CDR1 DFQATT, CDR2 SNEGSKA (reference sequence).

V gene TRBV6-5 combines with J gene TRBJ2-1; 9 nucleotides match TRBD2. The CDR3 consists of 14 residues. The ends lost 7 bases at V and 6 bases at J; junction bases unmatched: 7. Germline V gives CDR1 MNHEY, CDR2 SVGAGI. CDR3 in DNA: TGTGCCAGCAAGCGGGGGGTAGAGGGCAATGAGCAGTTCTTC. Its protein product is CASKRGVEGNEQFF.

The chain joins TRBV6-5 to TRBJ2-7; 7 bases fit TRBD1. CDR1 and CDR2 from the germline V gene are MNHEY and SVGAGI. The CDR3 has 14 amino acids. With 5 bases clipped from V and 4 bases from J, the junction kept 8 bases outside the gene matches. The DNA for the CDR3 is TGTGCCAGCAGTGAGACAGGGAAGTGGTACGAGCAGTACTTC. This encodes CASSETGKWYEQYF.

This chain joins TRBV29-1 and TRBJ2-5, with a tentative D call TRBD2 (6 bases). This CDR3 is built from 14 residues. The germline V and J ends were trimmed by 5 bases and 2 bases, with 15 bases remaining between them. The germline CDR1 and CDR2 sequences are SQVTM and ANQGSEA. CDR3 nucleotide sequence: TGCAGCGTTAGACTTCGGGAGTCACAAGAGACCCAGTACTTC. It yields the protein CSVRLRESQETQYF.

V gene TRBV27 combines with J gene TRBJ1-1; tentatively, D is TRBD1 (6 bases). The length of the CDR3 is 14 residues. Germline lookup yields CDR1 MNHEY and CDR2 SMNVEV (reference sequence). The V and J ends lost 8 bases and 6 bases respectively, with 19 bases between them. The CDR3 region is CASHKNNRAAEAFF. The CDR3, as DNA: TGTGCCAGCCACAAAAACAACAGGGCTGCTGAAGCTTTCTTT.

The chain links TRBV5-1 to TRBJ1-5; 10 positions agree with TRBD1. This CDR3 comprises 15 residues. Germline loops: CDR1 SGHRS, CDR2 YFSETQ. V was clipped by 4 bases and J by 5 bases; unmatched bases: 6. This CDR3 reads CASSLGTGVHQPQHF. The CDR3 nucleotides are TGCGCCAGCAGCCTCGGGACAGGGGTTCATCAGCCCCAGCATTTT. The full variable domain, with the rest looked up from reference TRBV5-1 and TRBJ1-5, is KAGVTQTPRYLIKTRGQQVTLSCSPISGHRSVSWYQQTPGQGLQFLFEYFSETQRNKGNFPGRFSGRQFSNSRSEMNVSTLELGDSALYLCASSLGTGVHQPQHFGDGTRLSIL.

Regarding this clone: Compared with germline, one end of the junction differs, possibly owing to a read error. The chain combines TRBV7-2 with TRBJ2-7; maybe TRBD2 (6 bases). Germline CDR1 SGHTA, CDR2 FQGNSA. The CDR3 is 15 amino acids. In DNA form, the CDR3 reads TGTGCCAGCTGCTTAGCGGTAGGAGGTACCTACGAGCAGTACTTC. Its protein product is CASCLAVGGTYEQYF.